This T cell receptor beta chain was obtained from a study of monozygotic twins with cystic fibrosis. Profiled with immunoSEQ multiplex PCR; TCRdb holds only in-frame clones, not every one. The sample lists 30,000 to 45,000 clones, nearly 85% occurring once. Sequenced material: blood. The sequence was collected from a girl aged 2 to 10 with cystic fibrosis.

The CDR3 nucleotides read TGTGCCAGCAAACCCAGGGGACTCTACACTGAAGCTTTCTTT. It codes for CASKPRGLYTEAFF. V and J are TRBV2 and TRBJ1-1; the D gene is possibly TRBD1 (6 bases). CDR1 and CDR2 from the germline V gene are SNHLY and FYNNEI. V lost 7 bases to trimming and J lost 3 bases, with 15 bases between them. CDR3 size: 14 residues.